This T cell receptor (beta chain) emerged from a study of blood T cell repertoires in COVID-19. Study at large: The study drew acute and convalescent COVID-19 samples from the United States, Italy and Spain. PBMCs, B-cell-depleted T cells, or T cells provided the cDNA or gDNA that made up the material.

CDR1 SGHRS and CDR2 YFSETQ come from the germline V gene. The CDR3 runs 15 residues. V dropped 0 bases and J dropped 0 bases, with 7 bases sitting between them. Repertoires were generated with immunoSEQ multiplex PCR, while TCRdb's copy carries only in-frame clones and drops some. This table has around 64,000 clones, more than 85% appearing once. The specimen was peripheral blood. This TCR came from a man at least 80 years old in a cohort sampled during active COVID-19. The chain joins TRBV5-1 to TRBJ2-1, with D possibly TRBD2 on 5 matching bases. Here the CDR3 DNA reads TGCGCCAGCAGCTTGGGAGCGGACTCCTACAATGAGCAGTTCTTC. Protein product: CASSLGADSYNEQFF.